These T cell receptor beta chains were read from a single sample in a study of blood T cell repertoires in COVID-19. Method: immunoSEQ multiplex PCR; TCRdb's copy keeps in-frame clones and lacks some. The sample holds 190,000 or so clones; roughly 80% are singletons and the top ten take approximately 13%. Material: peripheral blood. The receptors originated from a man aged 45-65 years who had recovered from COVID-19. CDR3s include the opening cysteine and the closing phenylalanine or tryptophan. The D gene is left open where the match is weak. Clone size, where shown, is once, few, many, or a class for clones that have expanded.

V	J	size	D	CDR3	DNA
TRBV4-3	TRBJ2-7	-	TRBD2	CASSQDLGLGAYEQYF	TGCGCCAGCAGCCAAGATCTTGGACTAGGGGCCTACGAGCAGTACTTC
TRBV6-5	TRBJ1-1	once	TRBD1	CAAEGQGATEAFF	TGTGCCGCTGAGGGACAGGGGGCCACTGAAGCTTTCTTT
TRBV3-1/TRBV3-2	TRBJ1-2	few	-	CASSGGGKGYTF	TGTGCCAGCAGCGGTGGGGGGAAAGGCTACACCTTC
TRBV7-6	TRBJ2-7	-	-	CASSLRVAEGYEQYF	TGTGCCAGCAGCTTAAGAGTGGCGGAAGGTTACGAGCAGTACTTC
TRBV19	TRBJ1-1	-	-	CASRIISGRGTEAFF	TGTGCCAGTAGGATCATCTCAGGTCGTGGGACTGAAGCTTTCTTT
TRBV6-2/TRBV6-3	TRBJ1-2	-	-	CASSYQDRINYGYTF	TGTGCCAGCAGTTACCAGGACAGAATTAACTATGGCTACACCTTC
TRBV19	TRBJ2-1	-	-	CASSMVAELYNEQFF	TGTGCCAGTAGTATGGTAGCGGAGCTATACAATGAGCAGTTCTTC
TRBV7-2	TRBJ1-2	few	-	CASSLDQGLYGYTF	TGTGCCAGCAGCTTAGACCAGGGCCTCTATGGCTACACCTTC
TRBV28	TRBJ2-6	-	TRBD1	CASSLGQVSSGANVLTF	TGTGCCAGCAGTCTAGGACAGGTCAGCTCTGGGGCCAACGTCCTGACTTTC
TRBV30	TRBJ2-1	-	TRBD2	CARGGTSGNNEQFF	TGTGCCCGCGGGGGGACTAGCGGAAACAATGAGCAGTTCTTC
TRBV5-1	TRBJ2-7	-	-	CASSDGTPEEQYF	TGCGCCAGCAGCGACGGGACTCCGGAAGAGCAGTACTTC
TRBV4-1	TRBJ2-1	few	TRBD2	CASSQDWSSGSACFDEQFF	TGCGCCAGCAGCCAAGATTGGTCTAGCGGGAGTGCGTGTTTCGATGAGCAGTTCTTC
TRBV24-1	TRBJ2-1	-	TRBD2	CATSDSGLAGGRGEQFF	TGTGCCACCAGTGACTCGGGACTAGCGGGAGGGCGAGGGGAGCAGTTCTTC
TRBV7-3	TRBJ1-2	-	TRBD1	CASSEDRARGYGYTF	TGTGCCAGCAGCGAGGACAGGGCGCGCGGCTATGGCTACACCTTC
TRBV4-2	TRBJ2-3	few	-	CASSQAHSTTYEADTQYF	TGTGCCAGCAGCCAAGCCCATAGCACCACTTACGAGGCAGATACGCAGTATTTT
TRBV2	TRBJ1-1	-	-	CASSEGTRAQAFF	TGTGCCAGCAGTGAAGGTACCAGGGCGCAAGCTTTCTTT
TRBV7-9	TRBJ1-2	-	-	CASSFGRKAGYGYTF	TGTGCCAGCAGCTTTGGGCGAAAAGCGGGCTATGGCTACACCTTC
TRBV6-2/TRBV6-3	TRBJ2-1	-	TRBD2	CASSTSGRGDEQFF	TGTGCCAGCAGTACTAGCGGGAGGGGTGATGAGCAGTTCTTC
TRBV2	TRBJ2-7	-	TRBD1	CASSEDRGDEQYF	TGTGCCAGCTCTGAGGACAGGGGGGACGAGCAGTACTTC
TRBV30	TRBJ2-3	-	-	CAWSVSRVTDTQYF	TGTGCCTGGAGTGTTTCGAGGGTCACAGATACGCAGTATTTT
TRBV19	TRBJ1-2	-	TRBD1	CASRIGARTGTNYGYTF	TGTGCCAGTAGGATAGGGGCCCGGACAGGGACTAACTATGGCTACACCTTC
TRBV3-1/TRBV3-2	TRBJ1-2	-	-	CASSQATGQTYGYTF	TGTGCCAGCAGCCAAGCGACCGGACAGACATATGGCTACACCTTC